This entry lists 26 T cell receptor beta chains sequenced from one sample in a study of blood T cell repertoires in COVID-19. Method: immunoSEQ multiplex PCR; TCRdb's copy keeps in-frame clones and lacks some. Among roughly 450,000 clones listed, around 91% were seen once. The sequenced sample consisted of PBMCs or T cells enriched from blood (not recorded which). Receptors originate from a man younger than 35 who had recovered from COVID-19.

CDR3 loop: CASSRGAGPYEQYF. CDR3 coding DNA: TGTGCCAGCAGCCGGGGGGCAGGCCCCTACGAGCAGTACTTC. V and J are TRBV6-5 and TRBJ2-7; tentative D call: TRBD2 (7 bases). CDR1 is MNHEY, CDR2 SVGAGI, per germline. This CDR3 region has 14 residues. Trimming left V 6 bases short and J 2 bases short, with 14 bases between.

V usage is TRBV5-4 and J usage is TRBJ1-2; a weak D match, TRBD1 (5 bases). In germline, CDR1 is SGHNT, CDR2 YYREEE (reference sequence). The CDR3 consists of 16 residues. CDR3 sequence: CASSVGGSRENYGYTF. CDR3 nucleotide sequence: TGTGCGAGCTCTGTTGGGGGGAGTAGAGAGAACTATGGCTACACCTTC.

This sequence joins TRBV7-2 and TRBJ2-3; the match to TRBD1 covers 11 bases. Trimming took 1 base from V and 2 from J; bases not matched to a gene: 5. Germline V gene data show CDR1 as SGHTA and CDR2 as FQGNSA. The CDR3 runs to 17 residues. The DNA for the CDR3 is TGTGCCAGCAGCTTAGGCTCGGGACAGGGGGTCACAGATACGCAGTATTTT. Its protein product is CASSLGSGQGVTDTQYF.

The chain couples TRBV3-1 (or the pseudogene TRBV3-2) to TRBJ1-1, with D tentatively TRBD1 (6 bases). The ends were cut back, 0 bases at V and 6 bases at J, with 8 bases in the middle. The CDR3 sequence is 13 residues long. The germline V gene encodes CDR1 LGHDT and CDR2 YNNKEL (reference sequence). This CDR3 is CASSQEDRAEAFF. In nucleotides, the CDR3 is TGTGCCAGCAGCCAAGAGGACAGAGCTGAAGCTTTCTTT.

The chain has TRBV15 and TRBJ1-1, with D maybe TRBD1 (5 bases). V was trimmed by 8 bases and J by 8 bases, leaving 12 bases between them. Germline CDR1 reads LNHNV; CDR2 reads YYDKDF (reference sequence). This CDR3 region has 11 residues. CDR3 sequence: CATGTRTEAFF. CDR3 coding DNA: TGTGCCACCGGGACTCGGACCGAAGCTTTCTTT. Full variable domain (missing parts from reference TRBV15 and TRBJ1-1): DAMVIQNPRYQVTQFGKPVTLSCSQTLNHNVMYWYQQKSSQAPKLLFHYYDKDFNNEADTPDNFQSRRPNTSFCFLDIRSPGLGDTAMYLCATGTRTEAFFGQGTRLTVV.

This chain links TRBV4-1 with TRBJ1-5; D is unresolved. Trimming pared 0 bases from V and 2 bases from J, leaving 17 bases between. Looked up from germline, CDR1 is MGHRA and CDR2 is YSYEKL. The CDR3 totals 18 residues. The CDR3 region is CASSQEVVGKTGNQPQHF. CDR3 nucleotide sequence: TGCGCCAGCAGCCAAGAAGTGGTCGGTAAAACTGGCAATCAGCCCCAGCATTTT.

CDR3 nucleotide sequence: TGTGCCAGCAAAGACAGGGGGCCCCACGAGCAGTACTTC. Its translation: CASKDRGPHEQYF. V gene TRBV12-3 or TRBV12-4 combines with J gene TRBJ2-7, with TRBD1 matching over 10 bases. The CDR3 totals 13 residues. V was pared by 7 bases and J by 5 bases, with 5 bases of the junction left unmatched.

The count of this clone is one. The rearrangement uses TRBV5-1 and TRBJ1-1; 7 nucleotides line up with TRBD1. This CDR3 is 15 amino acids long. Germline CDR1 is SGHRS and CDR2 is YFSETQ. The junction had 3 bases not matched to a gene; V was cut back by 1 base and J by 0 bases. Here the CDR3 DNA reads TGCGCCAGCAGCTTGTTTGGGACAGTGAACACTGAAGCTTTCTTT. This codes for CASSLFGTVNTEAFF. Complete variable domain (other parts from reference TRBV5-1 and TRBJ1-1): KAGVTQTPRYLIKTRGQQVTLSCSPISGHRSVSWYQQTPGQGLQFLFEYFSETQRNKGNFPGRFSGRQFSNSRSEMNVSTLELGDSALYLCASSLFGTVNTEAFFGQGTRLTVV.

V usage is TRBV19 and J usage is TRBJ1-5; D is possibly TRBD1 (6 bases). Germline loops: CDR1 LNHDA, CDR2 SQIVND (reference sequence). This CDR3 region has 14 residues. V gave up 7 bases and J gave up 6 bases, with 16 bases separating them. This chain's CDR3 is CASTGTNRGQPQHF. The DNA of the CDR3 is TGTGCCAGTACCGGGACAAACCGTGGTCAGCCCCAGCATTTT.

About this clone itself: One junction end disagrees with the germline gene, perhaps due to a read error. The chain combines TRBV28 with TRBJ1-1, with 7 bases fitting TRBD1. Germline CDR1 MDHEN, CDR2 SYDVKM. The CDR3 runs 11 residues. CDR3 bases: TGTGCCAGCAGTCCAGTCGGACAGGCGGAATTT. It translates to CASSPVGQAEF.

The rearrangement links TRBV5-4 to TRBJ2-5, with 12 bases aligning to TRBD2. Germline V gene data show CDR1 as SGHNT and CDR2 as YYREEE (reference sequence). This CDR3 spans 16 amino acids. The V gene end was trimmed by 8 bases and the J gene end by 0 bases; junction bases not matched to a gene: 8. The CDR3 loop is CASSTSGGGYQETQYF. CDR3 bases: TGTGCCAGTTCGACTAGCGGGGGAGGGTACCAAGAGACCCAGTACTTC. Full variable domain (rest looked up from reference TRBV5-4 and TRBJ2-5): ETGVTQSPTHLIKTRGQQVTLRCSSQSGHNTVSWYQQALGQGPQFIFQYYREEENGRGNFPPRFSGLQFPNYSSELNVNALELDDSALYLCASSTSGGGYQETQYFGPGTRLLVL.

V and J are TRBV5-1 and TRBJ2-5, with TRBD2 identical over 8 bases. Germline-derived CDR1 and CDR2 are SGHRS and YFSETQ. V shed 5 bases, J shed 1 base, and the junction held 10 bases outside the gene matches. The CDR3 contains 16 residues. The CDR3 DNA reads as TGCGCCAGCAGATCGGGAGGGGGAGGGCTCCAAGAGACCCAGTACTTC. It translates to CASRSGGGGLQETQYF.

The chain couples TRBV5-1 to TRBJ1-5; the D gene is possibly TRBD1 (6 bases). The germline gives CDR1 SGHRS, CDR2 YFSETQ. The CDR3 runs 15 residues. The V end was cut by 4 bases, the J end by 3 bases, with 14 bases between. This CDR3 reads CASSEGRGINQPQHF. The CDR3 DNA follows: TGCGCCAGCAGCGAGGGCAGGGGCATCAATCAGCCCCAGCATTTT.

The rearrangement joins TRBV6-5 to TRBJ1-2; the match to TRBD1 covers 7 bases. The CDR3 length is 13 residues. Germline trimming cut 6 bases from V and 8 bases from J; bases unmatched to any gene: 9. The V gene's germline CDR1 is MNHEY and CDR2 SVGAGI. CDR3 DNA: TGTGCCAGCAGCCTCAGACAGGGTCGAGGCTACACCTTC. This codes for CASSLRQGRGYTF.

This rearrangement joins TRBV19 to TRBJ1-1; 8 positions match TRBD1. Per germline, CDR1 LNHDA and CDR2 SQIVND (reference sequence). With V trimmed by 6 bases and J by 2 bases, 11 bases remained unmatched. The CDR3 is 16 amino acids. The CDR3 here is CASRPGQGPSNTEAFF. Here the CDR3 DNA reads TGTGCCAGTAGGCCTGGACAGGGACCTTCTAACACTGAAGCTTTCTTT.

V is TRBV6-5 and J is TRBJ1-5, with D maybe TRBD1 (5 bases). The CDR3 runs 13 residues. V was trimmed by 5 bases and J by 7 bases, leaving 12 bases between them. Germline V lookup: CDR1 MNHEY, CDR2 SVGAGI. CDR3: CASSRQFPQPQHF. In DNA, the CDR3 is TGTGCCAGCAGTCGACAGTTCCCCCAGCCCCAGCATTTT.

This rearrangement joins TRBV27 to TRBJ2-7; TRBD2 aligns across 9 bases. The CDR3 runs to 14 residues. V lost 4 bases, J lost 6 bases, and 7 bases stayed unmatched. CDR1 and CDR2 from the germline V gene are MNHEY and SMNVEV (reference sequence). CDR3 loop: CASSSTSGGGEQYF. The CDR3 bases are TGTGCCAGCAGTTCGACTAGCGGTGGGGGCGAGCAGTACTTC.

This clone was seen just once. CDR3 sequence: CATSVARGRGYNEQFF. CDR3 bases: TGTGCCACCAGTGTGGCTAGGGGAAGGGGGTACAATGAGCAGTTCTTC. The chain recombines TRBV24-1 with TRBJ2-1; D possibly corresponds to TRBD1 (6 bases). In germline, CDR1 is KGHDR, CDR2 SFDVKD. Trimming pared 5 bases from V and 4 bases from J, leaving 17 bases between. The CDR3 contains 16 residues.

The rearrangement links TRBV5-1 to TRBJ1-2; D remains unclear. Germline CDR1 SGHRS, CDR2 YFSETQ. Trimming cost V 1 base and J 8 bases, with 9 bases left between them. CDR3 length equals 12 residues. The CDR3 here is CASSLSSQGYTF. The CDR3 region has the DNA TGCGCCAGCAGCTTGTCGTCACAGGGCTACACCTTC.

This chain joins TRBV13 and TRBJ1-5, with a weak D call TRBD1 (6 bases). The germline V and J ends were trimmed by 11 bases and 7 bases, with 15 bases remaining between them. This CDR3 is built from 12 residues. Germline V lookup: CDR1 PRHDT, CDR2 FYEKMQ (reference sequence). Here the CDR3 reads CAGRTGKQPQHF. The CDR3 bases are TGTGCCGGAAGAACAGGGAAGCAGCCCCAGCATTTT.

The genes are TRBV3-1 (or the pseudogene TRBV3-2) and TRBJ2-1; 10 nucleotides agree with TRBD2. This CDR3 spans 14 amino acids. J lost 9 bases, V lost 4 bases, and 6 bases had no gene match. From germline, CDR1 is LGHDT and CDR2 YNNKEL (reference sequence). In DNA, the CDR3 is TGTGCCAGCAGCCGACCGGGACTAGCGCGTGAGCAGTTCTTC. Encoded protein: CASSRPGLAREQFF.

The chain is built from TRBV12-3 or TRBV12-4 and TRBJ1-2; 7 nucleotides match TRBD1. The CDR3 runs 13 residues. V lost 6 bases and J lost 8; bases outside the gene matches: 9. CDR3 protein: CASRVTGKDGYTF. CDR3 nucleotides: TGTGCCAGCAGGGTGACAGGGAAGGACGGCTACACCTTC.

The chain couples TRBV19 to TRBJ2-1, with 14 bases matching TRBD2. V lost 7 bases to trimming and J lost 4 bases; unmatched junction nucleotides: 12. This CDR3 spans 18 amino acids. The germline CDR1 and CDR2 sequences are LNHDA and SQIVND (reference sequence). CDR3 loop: CASIAGTSGSPSYNEQFF. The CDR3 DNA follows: TGTGCCAGTATCGCCGGGACTAGCGGGAGTCCCTCTTACAATGAGCAGTTCTTC.

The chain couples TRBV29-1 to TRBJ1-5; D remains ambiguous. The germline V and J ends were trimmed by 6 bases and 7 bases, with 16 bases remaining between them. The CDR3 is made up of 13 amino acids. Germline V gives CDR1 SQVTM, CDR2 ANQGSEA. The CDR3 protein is CSVRAGREQPQHF. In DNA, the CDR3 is TGCAGCGTCCGGGCCGGACGGGAGCAGCCCCAGCATTTT.

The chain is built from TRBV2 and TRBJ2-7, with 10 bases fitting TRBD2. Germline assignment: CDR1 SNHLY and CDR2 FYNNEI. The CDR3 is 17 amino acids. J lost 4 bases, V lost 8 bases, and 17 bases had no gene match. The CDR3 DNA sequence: TGTGCCAGCCAGAAAAGGGTGTGGACTAGCGGCAGATACGAGCAGTACTTC. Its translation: CASQKRVWTSGRYEQYF.

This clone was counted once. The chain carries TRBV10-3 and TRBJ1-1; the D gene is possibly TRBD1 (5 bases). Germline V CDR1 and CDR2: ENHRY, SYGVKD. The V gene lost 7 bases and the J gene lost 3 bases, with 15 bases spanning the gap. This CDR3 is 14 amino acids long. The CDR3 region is CAINQDKGYTEAFF. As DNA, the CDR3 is TGTGCCATCAACCAGGATAAGGGGTACACTGAAGCTTTCTTT.